The next 20 T cell receptor beta chains were all read from a single sample in a study of blood T cell repertoires in COVID-19. TCRdb's copy holds only in-frame clones and misses some; the assay was immunoSEQ multiplex PCR. This sample has over 150,000 clones, with roughly 84% found just once. The sample comprised peripheral blood. The receptor set was obtained from a human donor in a cohort sampled during active COVID-19.

The V gene is TRBV10-2, the J gene TRBJ1-6, with 8 bases fitting TRBD1. Germline-derived CDR1 and CDR2 are WSHSY and SAAADI. CDR3 length equals 15 residues. V lost 5 bases and J lost 5; bases outside the gene matches: 5. CDR3 sequence (DNA): TGCGCCAGCAGTCGAGGACAGGGTGATAATTCACCCCTCCACTTT. Translated, it gives CASSRGQGDNSPLHF.

The rearrangement links TRBV11-1 to TRBJ2-1; D might be TRBD1 (6 bases). The germline V and J ends were trimmed by 1 base and 4 bases, with 11 bases remaining between them. Germline CDR1 is SGHAT and CDR2 is FQDESV (reference sequence). CDR3 length equals 15 residues. CDR3 sequence reads: CASSLDGTPYNEQFF. The CDR3 region has the DNA TGTGCCAGCAGCTTAGACGGGACACCTTACAATGAGCAGTTCTTC.

The rearrangement links TRBV28 to TRBJ2-6, with TRBD2 identical over 8 bases. Trimming removed 5 bases from V and 0 bases from J; junction bases left unmatched: 6. This CDR3 contains 17 residues. Per germline, CDR1 MDHEN and CDR2 SYDVKM. DNA for the CDR3: TGTGCCAGCAGTGAAGCGGGAGCCAGCTCTGGGGCCAACGTCCTGACTTTC. Its protein product is CASSEAGASSGANVLTF. The full variable domain, in which reference TRBV28 and TRBJ2-6 provide the parts outside the CDR3, is DVKVTQSSRYLVKRTGEKVFLECVQDMDHENMFWYRQDPGLGLRLIYFSYDVKMKEKGDIPEGYSVSREKKERFSLILESASTNQTSMYLCASSEAGASSGANVLTFGAGSRLTVL.

This clone was found once. The rearrangement uses TRBV10-1 and TRBJ1-4; TRBD1 matches at 7 bases. CDR1 and CDR2 from the germline V gene are WNHNN and SYGVQD (reference sequence). This CDR3 is 19 amino acids long. V was pared by 8 bases and J by 0 bases, with 18 bases of the junction left unmatched. CDR3 nucleotides: TGCGCCAGCGTCTGGAACCCAACAGGGGCGGTGGCAACTAATGAAAAACTGTTTTTT. Translation: CASVWNPTGAVATNEKLFF.

In this sample, this clone turned up a few times. In the same sample, other DNA sequences code for this CDR3. V gene TRBV3-1 (or the pseudogene TRBV3-2) combines with J gene TRBJ2-5; 8 bases line up with TRBD1. The junction had 2 bases not matched to a gene; V was cut back by 4 bases and J by 1 base. In germline, CDR1 is LGHDT, CDR2 YNNKEL (reference sequence). This CDR3 contains 14 residues. The CDR3 DNA reads TGTGCCAGCAGCCGACAGGGGCCCCAAGAGACCCAGTACTTC. Residues: CASSRQGPQETQYF.

The rearrangement uses TRBV19 and TRBJ1-5; TRBD1 is a possible D gene (5 bases). V was trimmed by 5 bases and J by 0 bases, leaving 11 bases between them. This CDR3 has 15 amino acids. In germline, CDR1 is LNHDA, CDR2 SQIVND (reference sequence). CDR3 in DNA: TGTGCCAGTAGTGCGGGGACTTATAGCAATCAGCCCCAGCATTTT. Residues: CASSAGTYSNQPQHF.

This chain connects TRBV3-1 (or the pseudogene TRBV3-2) to TRBJ2-3; TRBD2 matches 8 bases. CDR1 LGHDT and CDR2 YNNKEL come from the germline V gene (reference sequence). V was clipped by 4 bases and J by 7 bases; unmatched bases: 4. The CDR3 extends over 13 amino acids. CDR3 protein: CASSLGRGNTQYF. The CDR3, as DNA: TGTGCCAGCAGCCTCGGGAGGGGAAATACGCAGTATTTT.

The CDR3 nucleotides read TGTGCCAGCAGGAAACAGATCTCTGGAAACACCATATATTTT. Its translation: CASRKQISGNTIYF. V usage is TRBV28 and J usage is TRBJ1-3; D gene unclear. The CDR3 is 14 residues long. With 6 bases removed from V and 0 bases from J, the gap between germline ends came to 9 bases. Germline V gene sequence: CDR1 MDHEN, CDR2 SYDVKM.

The gene calls are TRBV7-8 and TRBJ2-7, with TRBD2 matching over 9 bases. The CDR3 loop spans 16 amino acids. From germline, CDR1 is SGHVS and CDR2 FQNEAQ. V was pared by 4 bases and J by 7 bases, with 14 bases of the junction left unmatched. The CDR3 sequence is CASSYQPGLASGEQYF. CDR3 coding DNA: TGTGCCAGCAGCTACCAACCGGGACTAGCCTCCGGTGAGCAGTACTTC.

The rearrangement joins TRBV28 to TRBJ2-2, with D perhaps matching TRBD1 (5 bases). CDR1 is MDHEN and CDR2 is SYDVKM in the germline V gene. The length of the CDR3 is 12 residues. Trimming pared 11 bases from V and 7 bases from J, leaving 14 bases between. In nucleotides, the CDR3 is TGTGCCTCCAGGGATTCGGTCGGGGAGCTGTTTTTT. Its translation is CASRDSVGELFF.

Written as DNA, the CDR3 is TGTGCCAGCAGTCTCCTTGGGCCCTACGAGCAGTACTTC. Translating gives CASSLLGPYEQYF. V and J are TRBV27 and TRBJ2-7; D unclear. V was clipped by 5 bases and J by 2 bases, with 10 bases between them. The CDR3 consists of 13 residues. Germline V gives CDR1 MNHEY, CDR2 SMNVEV (reference sequence).

The J gene is TRBJ2-7, the V gene TRBV24-1; D is unresolved. CDR1 KGHDR and CDR2 SFDVKD come from the germline V gene. This CDR3 is 13 amino acids long. V lost 7 bases and J lost 3, with 12 bases in between. Here the CDR3 DNA reads TGTGCCACCAGCTCGACTGGATACTACGAGCAGTACTTC. It codes for CATSSTGYYEQYF.

This clone was seen a handful of times. This chain uses TRBV5-4 with TRBJ1-2; 10 nucleotides agree with TRBD1. The CDR3 spans 17 residues. Germline lookup yields CDR1 SGHNT and CDR2 YYREEE (reference sequence). Trimming removed 3 bases from V and 4 bases from J; junction bases left unmatched: 12. CDR3 protein: CASSSGTGATARYGYTF. The DNA for the CDR3 is TGTGCCAGCAGCTCAGGGACAGGGGCCACCGCCCGCTATGGCTACACCTTC.

V usage is TRBV5-8 and J usage is TRBJ2-5; TRBD2 is a possible D gene (6 bases). The germline V gene encodes CDR1 SGHTS and CDR2 YDEGEE. Trimming stripped 7 bases from V and 4 bases from J, with 14 bases between. This CDR3 region has 13 residues. DNA for the CDR3: TGTGCCAGCGCGGGACCTGGCGGAGAGACCCAGTACTTC. Protein sequence: CASAGPGGETQYF.

The chain has TRBV3-1 (or the pseudogene TRBV3-2) and TRBJ1-5; 10 bases are shared with TRBD1. Germline CDR1 reads LGHDT; CDR2 reads YNNKEL (reference sequence). With 5 bases clipped from V and 4 bases from J, the junction kept 5 bases outside the gene matches. This CDR3 has 15 amino acids. CDR3 loop: CASSYGQGGNQPQHF. The CDR3, as DNA: TGTGCCAGCAGCTACGGACAGGGGGGTAATCAGCCCCAGCATTTT.

V usage is TRBV30 and J usage is TRBJ1-4, with unresolved D. This CDR3 has 16 residues. V lost 0 bases to trimming and J lost 3 bases, with 14 bases between them. Germline values: CDR1 GTSNPN, CDR2 SVGIG (reference sequence). CDR3 in amino acids: CAWSVGGTPSNEKLFF. DNA for the CDR3: TGTGCCTGGAGTGTCGGCGGAACTCCCTCTAATGAAAAACTGTTTTTT.

The chain carries TRBV28 and TRBJ2-7; 7 positions match TRBD2. Germline V gives CDR1 MDHEN, CDR2 SYDVKM. V shed 5 bases and J 2 bases; nucleotides not matched to a gene: 15. The CDR3 is 17 amino acids. As DNA, the CDR3 is TGTGCCAGCAGTCCGTCCCATTGGGGAGGGACCACCTACGAGCAGTACTTC. This gives the protein CASSPSHWGGTTYEQYF.

J is TRBJ2-5 and V is TRBV19; 9 nucleotides agree with TRBD2. Germline CDR1 LNHDA, CDR2 SQIVND (reference sequence). The CDR3 is made up of 16 amino acids. Trimming cost V 5 bases and J 1 base; bases outside gene matches: 8. This CDR3 is CASSSVAGALQETQYF. CDR3 DNA sequence: TGTGCCAGTAGTTCCGTAGCGGGAGCGCTCCAAGAGACCCAGTACTTC.

The CDR3 coding sequence is TGTGCCAGCAGCTTTGACACAGGGCACTCTGGAAACACCATATATTTT. This codes for CASSFDTGHSGNTIYF. The chain joins TRBV7-9 to TRBJ1-3, with a tentative D call TRBD1 (6 bases). Per the germline V gene, CDR1 is SEHNR and CDR2 is FQNEAQ (reference sequence). This CDR3 is 16 amino acids long. Trimming removed 3 bases at V and 0 bases at J, with 12 bases between. Together with reference TRBV7-9 and TRBJ1-3, the CDR3 gives the full variable domain: DTGVSQNPRHKITKRGQNVTFRCDPISEHNRLYWYRQTLGQGPEFLTYFQNEAQLEKSRLLSDRFSAERPKGSFSTLEIQRTEQGDSAMYLCASSFDTGHSGNTIYFGEGSWLTVV.

This clone was seen a handful of times. The chain is built from TRBV7-9 and TRBJ2-7; perhaps TRBD1 as D (6 bases). The CDR3 totals 13 residues. The germline V and J ends were trimmed by 5 bases and 2 bases, with 10 bases remaining between them. Germline loops: CDR1 SEHNR, CDR2 FQNEAQ (reference sequence). As DNA, the CDR3 is TGTGCCAGCAGCCCTCGGACAGCCTACGAGCAGTACTTC. Its protein product is CASSPRTAYEQYF.